This T cell receptor beta chain was profiled in a study of blood T cell repertoires in COVID-19. Study-level information: PBMCs, B-cell-depleted T cells, or T cells provided the cDNA or gDNA that made up the material.

The authors' processing: Reference gene primer amplification yielded estimated nucleated cell counts. Data came from immunoSEQ multiplex PCR; TCRdb stores just in-frame clones and leaves some out. That table gives V, J and clone size, and the DNA gave D and trimming. Of about 370,000 clones in the sample, approximately 90% were seen once. A single count supports this clone. CDR3 size: 16 residues. With 5 bases removed from V and 2 bases from J, the gap between germline ends came to 18 bases. CDR1 and CDR2 (germline): SEHNR, FQNEAQ (reference sequence). Individuals aged about 18 to 89 years were recruited from 24 US areas.

The sequencing sample was made of PBMCs or T cells enriched from blood (not recorded which). This rearrangement joins TRBV7-9 to TRBJ1-2, with D tentatively TRBD1 (5 bases). The source of this sequence is a woman between 40 and 55 years old who had been exposed to COVID-19. The CDR3 spells CASSPIPMTANYGYTF. CDR3 DNA sequence: TGTGCCAGCAGCCCTATACCCATGACAGCGAACTATGGCTACACCTTC.